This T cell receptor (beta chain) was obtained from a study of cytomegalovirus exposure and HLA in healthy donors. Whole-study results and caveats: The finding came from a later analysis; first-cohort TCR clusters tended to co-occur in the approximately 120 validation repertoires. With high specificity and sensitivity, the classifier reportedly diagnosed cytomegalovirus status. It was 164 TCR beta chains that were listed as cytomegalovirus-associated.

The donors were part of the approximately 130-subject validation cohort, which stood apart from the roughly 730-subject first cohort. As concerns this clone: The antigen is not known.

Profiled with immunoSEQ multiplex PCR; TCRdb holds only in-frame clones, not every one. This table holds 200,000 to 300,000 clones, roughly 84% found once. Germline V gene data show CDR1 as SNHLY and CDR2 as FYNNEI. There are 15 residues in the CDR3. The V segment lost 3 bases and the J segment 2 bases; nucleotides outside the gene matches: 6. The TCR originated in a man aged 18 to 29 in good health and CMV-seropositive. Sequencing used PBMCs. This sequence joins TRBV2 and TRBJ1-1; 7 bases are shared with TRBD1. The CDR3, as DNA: TGTGCCAGCAGTGATGGACAGGCCTACAACACTGAAGCTTTCTTT. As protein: CASSDGQAYNTEAFF.